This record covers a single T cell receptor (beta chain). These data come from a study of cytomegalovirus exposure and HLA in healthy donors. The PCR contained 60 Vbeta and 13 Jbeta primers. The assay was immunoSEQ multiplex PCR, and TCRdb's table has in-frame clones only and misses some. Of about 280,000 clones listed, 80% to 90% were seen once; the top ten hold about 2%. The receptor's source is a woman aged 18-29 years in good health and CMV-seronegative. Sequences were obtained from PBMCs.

CDR3 bases: TGTGCCAGCAGCTTGGCATTCGAGGGCCTCTACGAGCAGTACTTC. Its protein product is CASSLAFEGLYEQYF. This chain links TRBV7-8 with TRBJ2-7; perhaps TRBD2 as D (5 bases). This CDR3 is 15 amino acids long. Germline V gene sequence: CDR1 SGHVS, CDR2 FQNEAQ. V was cut by 3 bases and J by 3 bases, with 15 bases left in between. Complete variable domain (other parts from reference TRBV7-8 and TRBJ2-7): GAGVSQSPRYKVAKRGQDVALRCDPISGHVSLFWYQQALGQGPEFLTYFQNEAQLDKSGLPSDRFFAERPEGSVSTLKIQRTQQEDSAVYLCASSLAFEGLYEQYFGPGTRLTVT.